The rows below give T cell receptor beta chains drawn from one sample of a study of shared clonotypes between healthy human individuals. The protocol was immunoSEQ multiplex PCR, while the TCRdb copy is restricted to in-frame clones and leaves out a portion. The sample holds roughly 490,000 clones, roughly 85% seen once. The sequenced sample was PBMCs. Receptors originate from a woman between 35 and 50 years old in good health. Some clones in this sample may be carry-over from other donors' samples. Each CDR3 is given with its conserved first and last residue. The order of the fields is CDR3 DNA, CDR3 protein, V gene, J gene, D gene, clone size. D genes are given only for firm matches. Only part of the rows carry a size: once, few, many, or a class if the clone is expanded.

CDR3nt: TGTGCCAGCAGACCCCGGACAGGGCAAGAGACCCAGTACTTC
CDR3aa: CASRPRTGQETQYF
v_gene: TRBV2
j_gene: TRBJ2-5
d_gene: TRBD1
abundance: .

CDR3nt: TGTGCCAGCAGTAGGGCTAGCGAAATAACAGATACGCAGTATTTT
CDR3aa: CASSRASEITDTQYF
v_gene: TRBV6-1
j_gene: TRBJ2-3
d_gene: .
abundance: .

CDR3nt: TGTGCCAGCAGCTGGGACAGTCAGAACACTGAAGCTTTCTTT
CDR3aa: CASSWDSQNTEAFF
v_gene: TRBV5-4
j_gene: TRBJ1-1
d_gene: TRBD1
abundance: .

CDR3nt: TGTGCCATCAGCCGAGCGGGAGGATGGTCGAACACCGGGGAGCTGTTTTTT
CDR3aa: CAISRAGGWSNTGELFF
v_gene: TRBV10-3
j_gene: TRBJ2-2
d_gene: TRBD2
abundance: few

CDR3nt: TGTGCCAGCGGGACGACTGTAGGCAATCAGCCCCAGCATTTT
CDR3aa: CASGTTVGNQPQHF
v_gene: TRBV6-4
j_gene: TRBJ1-5
d_gene: .
abundance: .

CDR3nt: TGTGCCAGCAGCTTTCAGGGGAGCAATGAGCAGTTCTTC
CDR3aa: CASSFQGSNEQFF
v_gene: TRBV7-3
j_gene: TRBJ2-1
d_gene: .
abundance: .

CDR3nt: TGTGCCACCAGCAGAGTTGGGCCAGGACAGGGGATGGTGGGAAACACCATATATTTT
CDR3aa: CATSRVGPGQGMVGNTIYF
v_gene: TRBV15
j_gene: TRBJ1-3
d_gene: TRBD1
abundance: .

CDR3nt: TGTGCCAGCAGCCAAGTATACGGGACTACAAACACCGGGGAGCTGTTTTTT
CDR3aa: CASSQVYGTTNTGELFF
v_gene: TRBV4-2
j_gene: TRBJ2-2
d_gene: TRBD2
abundance: .

CDR3nt: TGTGCCAGCAGCATGTATAGCACAGATACGCAGTATTTT
CDR3aa: CASSMYSTDTQYF
v_gene: TRBV6-1
j_gene: TRBJ2-3
d_gene: .
abundance: .

CDR3nt: TGTGCCAGCTCACCTACTAGCGGGAGCTATGAGCAGTTCTTC
CDR3aa: CASSPTSGSYEQFF
v_gene: TRBV18
j_gene: TRBJ2-1
d_gene: TRBD2
abundance: .

CDR3nt: TGTGCCATCAGTGAGAGCGGAAGCGGGTCAGTGGAAACCGGGGAGCTGTTTTTT
CDR3aa: CAISESGSGSVETGELFF
v_gene: TRBV10-3
j_gene: TRBJ2-2
d_gene: .
abundance: few

CDR3nt: TGTGCCAGCAGCCAGCAGCTTCCACCCACTGAAGCTTTCTTT
CDR3aa: CASSQQLPPTEAFF
v_gene: TRBV14
j_gene: TRBJ1-1
d_gene: .
abundance: .

CDR3nt: TGTGCCAGCAGCGAGGACAGGGCTATTACCGGGGCCAACGTCCTGACTTTC
CDR3aa: CASSEDRAITGANVLTF
v_gene: TRBV9
j_gene: TRBJ2-6
d_gene: TRBD1
abundance: .

CDR3nt: TGTGCCAGCAGCGGGGGCGGGCGGCGCGGCTATGGCTACACCTTC
CDR3aa: CASSGGGRRGYGYTF
v_gene: TRBV7-2
j_gene: TRBJ1-2
d_gene: .
abundance: .

CDR3nt: TGTGCCAGCAGCTTAGACGGGGACAGGGACCTGCATGGCTACACCTTC
CDR3aa: CASSLDGDRDLHGYTF
v_gene: TRBV7-9
j_gene: TRBJ1-2
d_gene: TRBD1
abundance: few

CDR3nt: TGTGCCAGCAGTTACTCGACGCCAACTGGACAGAGCGAGCAGTACTTC
CDR3aa: CASSYSTPTGQSEQYF
v_gene: TRBV6-6
j_gene: TRBJ2-7
d_gene: .
abundance: .

CDR3nt: TGTGCCTGGAGTGGTTTGTGGGCTAACACTGAAGCTTTCTTT
CDR3aa: CAWSGLWANTEAFF
v_gene: TRBV30
j_gene: TRBJ1-1
d_gene: .
abundance: .

CDR3nt: TGCGCCAGCAGCTTCGAGCGGGAGGAGCTTTCGGATACGCAGTATTTT
CDR3aa: CASSFEREELSDTQYF
v_gene: TRBV5-1
j_gene: TRBJ2-3
d_gene: TRBD2
abundance: .

CDR3nt: TGTGCCAGCAGCCAAAACCGACAGGGGGCCGTAAAACTGTTTTTT
CDR3aa: CASSQNRQGAVKLFF
v_gene: TRBV14
j_gene: TRBJ1-4
d_gene: TRBD1
abundance: .

CDR3nt: TGTGCCAGCTCACCCGGGACAGTCAACAATGAGCAGTTCTTC
CDR3aa: CASSPGTVNNEQFF
v_gene: TRBV18
j_gene: TRBJ2-1
d_gene: TRBD1
abundance: few

CDR3nt: TGTGCCAGCAGTTCGGACAGAATTGAAGCTTTCTTT
CDR3aa: CASSSDRIEAFF
v_gene: TRBV28
j_gene: TRBJ1-1
d_gene: .
abundance: .

CDR3nt: TGTGCCAGCAGTGTCCGACCGGGACTAGCGGGAGGGGAGCAGTTCTTC
CDR3aa: CASSVRPGLAGGEQFF
v_gene: TRBV6-1
j_gene: TRBJ2-1
d_gene: TRBD2
abundance: .

CDR3nt: TGTGCCAGCAGCTTAGGATACGACGGGTTCTACGAGCAGTACTTC
CDR3aa: CASSLGYDGFYEQYF
v_gene: TRBV7-2
j_gene: TRBJ2-7
d_gene: .
abundance: .